Listed here are 10 T cell receptor beta chains from one sample, sequenced in a study of shared clonotypes between healthy human individuals. TCRdb's table, derived via immunoSEQ multiplex PCR, lists solely in-frame clones and lacks some. The sample shows around 2.1 million clones, approximately 94% of them seen only once. Positively selected for CCR7, the CD45RO-negative cells used as naive CD8 cells excluded terminally differentiated effector memory CD45RA+ cells. Sequenced: naive CD8+ T cells from PBMCs. The receptor source for this set is a man aged 18 to 29 in good health. Some clones in this sample may be carry-over from other donors' samples.

The chain carries TRBV29-1 and TRBJ1-3; D is unresolved. Deletions cut 5 bases from V and 4 bases from J, with 12 bases between. The length of the CDR3 is 13 residues. The germline gives CDR1 SQVTM, CDR2 ANQGSEA. The CDR3 spells CSVRHGFGNTIYF. CDR3 DNA: TGCAGCGTTCGGCACGGATTCGGAAACACCATATATTTT. Filled out from reference TRBV29-1 and TRBJ1-3, the complete variable domain reads SAVISQKPSRDICQRGTSLTIQCQVDSQVTMMFWYRQQPGQSLTLIATANQGSEATYESGFVIDKFPISRPNLTFSTLTVSNMSPEDSSIYLCSVRHGFGNTIYFGEGSWLTVV.

Details on this clone: The sample contains more than one DNA sequence encoding this CDR3. The chain combines TRBV7-8 with TRBJ2-1; D is possibly TRBD2 (6 bases). This CDR3 spans 14 amino acids. Germline CDR1 and CDR2: SGHVS and FQNEAQ. Between the trimmed V and J ends, which lost 3 bases and 5 bases, there was a span of 11 bases. CDR3 protein: CASSFGGPNNEQFF. The DNA for the CDR3 is TGTGCCAGCAGCTTTGGAGGGCCTAACAATGAGCAGTTCTTC.

About this clone: Other DNA variants within this sample encode the same CDR3. This sequence joins TRBV7-8 and TRBJ1-1, with D hard to call. Between the trimmed V and J ends, which lost 0 bases and 2 bases, there was a span of 7 bases. This CDR3 is built from 14 residues. Germline lookup yields CDR1 SGHVS and CDR2 FQNEAQ. CDR3 loop: CASSLAGRNTEAFF. The DNA for the CDR3 is TGTGCCAGCAGCTTAGCCGGGAGAAACACTGAAGCTTTCTTT. Using reference TRBV7-8 and TRBJ1-1 for the parts outside the CDR3, the full variable domain is GAGVSQSPRYKVAKRGQDVALRCDPISGHVSLFWYQQALGQGPEFLTYFQNEAQLDKSGLPSDRFFAERPEGSVSTLKIQRTQQEDSAVYLCASSLAGRNTEAFFGQGTRLTVV.

This chain connects TRBV4-1 to TRBJ2-1; 13 bases line up with TRBD2. CDR1 and CDR2 from the germline V gene are MGHRA and YSYEKL. V dropped 0 bases and J dropped 0; count of bases not matched to a gene: 2. The CDR3 is 18 residues long. The CDR3 loop reads CASSQDGTSGISYNEQFF. The CDR3 DNA follows: TGCGCCAGCAGCCAAGACGGGACTAGCGGGATCTCCTACAATGAGCAGTTCTTC.

This clone was detected once. The rearrangement links TRBV7-9 to TRBJ2-2; D tentatively fits TRBD1 or TRBD2 (5 bases each). Germline V lookup: CDR1 SEHNR, CDR2 FQNEAQ (reference sequence). The CDR3 loop spans 14 amino acids. The V end lost 10 bases, the J end lost 6 bases, and 18 bases lay between the germline ends. This CDR3 is CATPGGPPAGELFF. The CDR3 DNA reads as TGTGCCACCCCTGGGGGACCACCGGCCGGGGAGCTGTTTTTT.

As for this clone: The same CDR3 can be traced to other DNA sequences in this sample. The V and J genes are TRBV6-5 and TRBJ1-1; D not certain. This CDR3 comprises 15 residues. The V gene lost 0 bases and the J gene lost 2 bases, with 10 bases spanning the gap. The germline CDR1 and CDR2 sequences are MNHEY and SVGAGI. The CDR3 sequence: CASSYSWGSNTEAFF. DNA of the CDR3: TGTGCCAGCAGTTACTCGTGGGGATCTAACACTGAAGCTTTCTTT.

The chain uses TRBV19 and TRBJ1-1; 11 bases match TRBD1. V shed 4 bases and J 5 bases; nucleotides not matched to a gene: 0. The CDR3 is made up of 13 amino acids. Germline CDR1 reads LNHDA; CDR2 reads SQIVND (reference sequence). In nucleotides, the CDR3 is TGTGCCAGTAGTAGGGACAGGGGGACTGAAGCTTTCTTT. Translated, it gives CASSRDRGTEAFF.

The rearrangement joins TRBV28 to TRBJ1-2; D perhaps matches TRBD1 (5 bases). The CDR3 extends over 14 amino acids. CDR1 and CDR2 from the germline V gene are MDHEN and SYDVKM. V lost 3 bases to trimming and J lost 8 bases, with 16 bases between them. The CDR3 is CASSFGGAGEGYTF. The CDR3 nucleotides read TGTGCCAGCAGTTTCGGTGGGGCGGGTGAGGGCTACACCTTC.

Only one count was recorded for this clone. V gene TRBV5-5 combines with J gene TRBJ2-3, with D unclear. This CDR3 is built from 14 residues. Germline assignment: CDR1 SGHKS and CDR2 YYEKEE (reference sequence). V lost 2 bases and J 4 bases, leaving 11 bases between the germline ends. The chain's CDR3 is CASSFGIGADTQYF. Written as DNA, the CDR3 is TGTGCCAGCAGCTTTGGGATAGGTGCAGATACGCAGTATTTT.

The V gene is TRBV15, the J gene TRBJ1-4, with a weak D call TRBD1 (5 bases). The V and J ends lost 3 bases and 8 bases respectively, with 13 bases between them. CDR3 length: 14 amino acids. Germline CDR1 and CDR2: LNHNV and YYDKDF (reference sequence). CDR3 in DNA: TGTGCCACCAGCAGTCCGGGGACGGGGGAAAAACTGTTTTTT. Residues: CATSSPGTGEKLFF.